The 20 T cell receptor beta chains reported below all come from one sample, sequenced in a study of cytomegalovirus exposure and HLA in healthy donors. Primers for the PCR totalled 60 Vbeta and 13 Jbeta. Assay: immunoSEQ multiplex PCR; the TCRdb copy retains only in-frame clones and omits some. Altogether 120,000 or so clones are present, approximately 8% being singletons, with the ten largest covering 6% to 7.5%. The sequenced sample consisted of PBMCs. These receptors were collected from a woman between 35 and 50 years old in good health and CMV-seropositive.

The J gene is TRBJ1-1, the V gene TRBV14; D possibly corresponds to TRBD1 (6 bases). V lost 4 bases and J lost 0, with 15 bases in between. This CDR3 is built from 16 residues. The germline gives CDR1 SGHDN, CDR2 FVKESK. DNA of the CDR3: TGTGCCAGCAGCCGCCGGTCAGGGGCCTTGAACACTGAAGCTTTCTTT. It specifies CASSRRSGALNTEAFF. Full variable domain (rest looked up from reference TRBV14 and TRBJ1-1): EAGVTQFPSHSVIEKGQTVTLRCDPISGHDNLYWYRRVMGKEIKFLLHFVKESKQDESGMPNNRFLAERTGGTYSTLKVQPAELEDSGVYFCASSRRSGALNTEAFFGQGTRLTVV.

The gene calls are TRBV19 and TRBJ2-1; no clear D gene. This CDR3 spans 16 amino acids. Trimming removed 3 bases at V and 0 bases at J, with 12 bases between. From germline, CDR1 is LNHDA and CDR2 SQIVND (reference sequence). CDR3: CASSMGTESSYNEQFF. CDR3 sequence (DNA): TGTGCCAGTAGTATGGGCACCGAGAGCTCCTACAATGAGCAGTTCTTC.

This clone was seen more than once but under ten times. The CDR3 coding sequence is TGTGCCAGTAGCCTTCCACAGGTGAACACTGAAGCTTTCTTT. It codes for CASSLPQVNTEAFF. The genes are TRBV19 and TRBJ1-1, with D tentatively TRBD1 (5 bases). The CDR3 has 14 amino acids. Germline loops: CDR1 LNHDA, CDR2 SQIVND (reference sequence). Trimming stripped 6 bases from V and 0 bases from J, with 11 bases between.

This chain connects TRBV7-6 to TRBJ2-7, with D maybe TRBD1 (5 bases). V was clipped by 4 bases and J by 5 bases, with 6 bases between them. The CDR3 has 11 amino acids. Germline lookup yields CDR1 SGHVS and CDR2 FNYEAQ. The CDR3 region is CASSSGNEQYF. CDR3 nucleotide sequence: TGTGCCAGCAGCTCAGGGAACGAGCAGTACTTC.

This clone was recorded a few times. This chain joins TRBV15 and TRBJ2-1; 8 bases align to TRBD1. With 5 bases clipped from V and 5 bases from J, the junction kept 11 bases outside the gene matches. This CDR3 is built from 16 residues. CDR1 and CDR2 from the germline V gene are LNHNV and YYDKDF (reference sequence). Here the CDR3 DNA reads TGTGCCACCAGCGCCCAGGACAGGGACTTCCACAATGAGCAGTTCTTC. It is translated as CATSAQDRDFHNEQFF.

This clone was seen a handful of times. Written as DNA, the CDR3 is TGCGCCAGCAGTGCTACGAGAGGGCTCGGTGAAAAACTGTTTTTT. Translating it yields CASSATRGLGEKLFF. The rearrangement joins TRBV10-1 to TRBJ1-4; no reliable D call. The CDR3 contains 15 residues. The germline gives CDR1 WNHNN, CDR2 SYGVQD (reference sequence). Trimming took 4 bases from V and 7 from J, leaving 16 bases between them.

J is TRBJ1-2 and V is TRBV7-9, with no clear D. Germline CDR1 is SEHNR and CDR2 is FQNEAQ (reference sequence). Between the trimmed V and J ends, which lost 5 bases and 4 bases, there was a span of 14 bases. CDR3 length: 14 amino acids. CDR3 DNA sequence: TGTGCCAGCAGCCAACGGGAAAGGTTCTATGGCTACACCTTC. The encoded protein is CASSQRERFYGYTF.

V is TRBV6-1 and J is TRBJ2-5; 11 nucleotides match TRBD2. The DNA matches TRBJ2-7 better at its end, which makes the J call doubtful. The germline V gene encodes CDR1 MNHNS and CDR2 SASEGT. The CDR3 loop spans 15 amino acids. The CDR3 sequence: CASSQLAGVPDEQYF. The DNA for the CDR3 is TGTGCCAGCAGCCAACTAGCGGGGGTCCCCGACGAGCAGTACTTC.

The sample holds a few counts of this clone. The chain links TRBV11-2 to TRBJ1-1, with 8 bases aligning to TRBD1. The CDR3 consists of 15 residues. In germline, CDR1 is SGHAT, CDR2 FQNNGV. V lost 1 base to trimming and J lost 1 base; unmatched junction nucleotides: 2. CDR3 residues: CASSLGGTGNTEAFF. In DNA, the CDR3 is TGTGCCAGCAGCTTAGGGGGGACAGGGAACACTGAAGCTTTCTTT. Variable domain in full (rest from reference TRBV11-2 and TRBJ1-1): EAGVAQSPRYKIIEKRQSVAFWCNPISGHATLYWYQQILGQGPKLLIQFQNNGVVDDSQLPKDRFSAERLKGVDSTLKIQPAKLEDSAVYLCASSLGGTGNTEAFFGQGTRLTVV.

Here the CDR3 reads CASTPGEVGEQYF. The CDR3 nucleotides read TGTGCCAGCACTCCTGGGGAGGTCGGGGAGCAGTACTTC. The chain carries TRBV7-9 and TRBJ2-7, with a possible D match to TRBD2 (6 bases). This CDR3 has 13 amino acids. Trimming stripped 7 bases from V and 7 bases from J, with 17 bases between. Germline CDR1 and CDR2: SEHNR and FQNEAQ (reference sequence).

This clone was seen more than once but under ten times. The rearrangement uses TRBV19 and TRBJ2-7; 7 nucleotides match TRBD1. The ends lost 3 bases at V and 3 bases at J; junction bases unmatched: 5. Germline V CDR1 and CDR2: LNHDA, SQIVND (reference sequence). The CDR3 length is 14 residues. CDR3 coding DNA: TGTGCCAGTAGTATGGGGACAGCCTACTACGAGCAGTACTTC. Residues: CASSMGTAYYEQYF.

The CDR3 protein is CASSWTGVSYEQYF. In DNA form, the CDR3 reads TGTGCCAGCTCGTGGACAGGGGTTTCCTACGAGCAGTACTTC. The chain employs TRBV11-2 and TRBJ2-7; 9 positions match TRBD1. The length of the CDR3 is 14 residues. V shed 8 bases, J shed 1 base, and the junction held 6 bases outside the gene matches. Germline CDR1 is SGHAT and CDR2 is FQNNGV.

CDR3 region: CASGPGGLNYGYTF. DNA for the CDR3: TGTGCTAGTGGTCCGGGGGGCCTTAACTATGGCTACACCTTC. This chain links TRBV12-5 with TRBJ1-2; D perhaps matches TRBD1 (6 bases). Trimming left V 5 bases short and J 1 base short, with 11 bases between. CDR3 length equals 14 residues. Germline assignment: CDR1 LGHNT and CDR2 FRNRAP.

This clone came up a few times. This sequence joins TRBV7-9 and TRBJ2-7, with D possibly TRBD1 on 6 matching bases. The CDR3 runs to 10 residues. Trimming removed 11 bases from V and 3 bases from J, with 8 bases in between. Looked up from germline, CDR1 is SEHNR and CDR2 is FQNEAQ (reference sequence). The chain's CDR3 is CAEGDYEQYF. Written as DNA, the CDR3 is TGTGCCGAGGGGGACTACGAGCAGTACTTC.

This clone was found a few times. This chain links TRBV5-4 with TRBJ2-3, with TRBD2 identical over 14 bases. With V trimmed by 4 bases and J by 4 bases, 11 bases remained unmatched. This CDR3 contains 18 residues. CDR1 SGHNT and CDR2 YYREEE come from the germline V gene (reference sequence). For the CDR3, the DNA is TGTGCCAGCAGCAACGGACTAGCGGGGGGCCGTATGGCAGATACGCAGTATTTT. The encoded protein is CASSNGLAGGRMADTQYF.

This clone was counted a few times. V usage is TRBV10-3 and J usage is TRBJ1-5, with D perhaps matching TRBD1 (5 bases). Deletions cut 2 bases from V and 7 bases from J, with 12 bases between. This CDR3 is 14 amino acids long. The germline gives CDR1 ENHRY, CDR2 SYGVKD. The CDR3 here is CAISETVGGQPQHF. In nucleotides, the CDR3 is TGTGCCATCAGTGAGACAGTGGGGGGGCAGCCCCAGCATTTT.

The chain links TRBV7-9 to TRBJ1-2; 7 nucleotides align to TRBD1. V lost 7 bases, J lost 6 bases, and 14 bases stayed unmatched. Germline CDR1 and CDR2: SEHNR and FQNEAQ (reference sequence). CDR3 length equals 15 residues. CDR3 sequence: CASTPRGQHYDGYTF. CDR3 DNA sequence: TGTGCCAGCACCCCCCGGGGACAGCACTATGATGGCTACACCTTC.

This clone showed up just a few times. The chain links TRBV27 to TRBJ2-2; possibly TRBD2 for D (5 bases). Germline V gene lookup returns CDR1 MNHEY and CDR2 SMNVEV (reference sequence). V was pared by 4 bases and J by 8 bases, with 14 bases between. The CDR3 spans 14 residues. The CDR3 loop reads CASSSRLIPGELFF. CDR3 coding DNA: TGTGCCAGCAGTTCCCGACTAATTCCTGGGGAGCTGTTTTTT.

This clone was seen more than once but under ten times. This chain connects TRBV30 to TRBJ1-6, with a tentative D call TRBD1 (6 bases). The CDR3 runs to 16 residues. Germline V gene data show CDR1 as GTSNPN and CDR2 as SVGIG (reference sequence). With 5 bases removed from V and 7 bases from J, the gap between germline ends came to 21 bases. CDR3 sequence: CAWRQTGADWNSPLHF. The CDR3 region has the DNA TGTGCCTGGCGACAGACAGGCGCCGATTGGAATTCACCCCTCCACTTT.

This clone was seen a handful of times. This sequence joins TRBV5-1 and TRBJ1-1; 7 nucleotides match TRBD1. The CDR3 consists of 15 residues. Germline-derived CDR1 and CDR2 are SGHRS and YFSETQ. The V gene end was trimmed by 4 bases and the J gene end by 3 bases; junction bases not matched to a gene: 9. Here the CDR3 DNA reads TGCGCCAGCAGCCCCCCAGGGGGAAGGTACACTGAAGCTTTCTTT. It is translated as CASSPPGGRYTEAFF. The entire variable domain, with the rest obtained from reference TRBV5-1 and TRBJ1-1, is as follows: KAGVTQTPRYLIKTRGQQVTLSCSPISGHRSVSWYQQTPGQGLQFLFEYFSETQRNKGNFPGRFSGRQFSNSRSEMNVSTLELGDSALYLCASSPPGGRYTEAFFGQGTRLTVV.